The sequence of this T cell receptor beta chain was determined in a study of response to subunit inactivated influenza vaccine. Germline CDR1 and CDR2: LGHNA and YSLEER. The CDR3 sequence is 14 residues long. Trimming stripped 2 bases from V and 9 bases from J, with 15 bases between. TCRdb independently ran MiXCR on the RT-PCR reads; one entry per CDR3 protein. The sample comprises about 540,000 distinct CDR3 sequences, roughly 23% of which are singletons, and approximately 2.9% rests with the top ten. Study findings and constraints: Authors proposed each seasonal influenza vaccination draws in few new T cells.

This clonotype was seen many times. Its antigen is unidentified. This sample was also put to use in a study of T cells expressing NK-cell markers. That paper adds: 5'RACE template switching with UMIs produced the TCR beta cDNA. There were seven HCMV-seropositive donors and one seronegative donor among the eight sequenced. An anti-gamma-delta TCR antibody restricted sorting to alpha-beta TCR T cells in several experiments. In about 6 donors, dominant NKG2C+ clonotypes were roughly 1.0-7.0% of CD8+ T cells.

The material sequenced was CD4+ T cells sorted from PBMCs, taken about 11 days after vaccination. This rearrangement joins TRBV4-3 to TRBJ2-3, with no clear D. This TCR was sampled from a man aged 45 to 65 who received an inactivated influenza vaccine. CDR3 region: CASSQQIGPGTQYF. The CDR3 DNA reads as TGCGCCAGCAGCCAACAGATCGGTCCGGGCACGCAGTATTTT.